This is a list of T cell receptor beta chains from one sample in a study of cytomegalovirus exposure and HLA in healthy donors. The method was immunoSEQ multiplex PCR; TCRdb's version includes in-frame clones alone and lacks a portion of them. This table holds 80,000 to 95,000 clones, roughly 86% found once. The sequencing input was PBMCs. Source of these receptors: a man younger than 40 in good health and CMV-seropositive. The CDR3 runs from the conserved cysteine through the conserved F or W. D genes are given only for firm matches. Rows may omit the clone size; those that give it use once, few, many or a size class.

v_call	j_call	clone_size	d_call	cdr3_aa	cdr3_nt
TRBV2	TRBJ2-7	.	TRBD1	CASSEGPGGEAAEQYF	TGTGCCAGCAGCGAAGGGCCAGGGGGCGAAGCTGCCGAGCAGTACTTC
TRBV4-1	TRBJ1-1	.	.	CASSQPVKNTEAFF	TGCGCCAGCAGCCAACCAGTAAAGAACACTGAAGCTTTCTTT
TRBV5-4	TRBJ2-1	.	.	CASSFRTGNEQFF	TGTGCCAGCAGCTTCCGGACTGGCAATGAGCAGTTCTTC
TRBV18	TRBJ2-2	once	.	CASSPPGQNTGELFF	TGTGCCAGCTCACCCCCGGGACAGAACACCGGGGAGCTGTTTTTT
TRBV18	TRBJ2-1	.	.	CASWAGLYNEQFF	TGTGCCAGCTGGGCCGGCCTTTACAATGAGCAGTTCTTC
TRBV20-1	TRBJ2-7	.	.	CSANDRSGQYF	TGCAGTGCCAACGACAGGAGCGGTCAGTACTTC
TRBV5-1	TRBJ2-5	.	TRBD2	CASSLGPGGAETQYF	TGCGCCAGCAGCTTGGGGCCGGGGGGGGCCGAGACCCAGTACTTC
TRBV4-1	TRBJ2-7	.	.	CASSRTTLPSSEQYF	TGCGCCAGCAGCCGAACGACACTCCCCTCTTCCGAGCAGTACTTC
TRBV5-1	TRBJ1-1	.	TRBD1	CASSLVGQVLNTEAFF	TGCGCCAGCAGCTTGGTGGGACAGGTCCTGAACACTGAAGCTTTCTTT
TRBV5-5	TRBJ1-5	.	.	CASSLEPGFRQPQHF	TGTGCCAGCAGCTTGGAGCCAGGTTTCAGGCAGCCCCAGCATTTT
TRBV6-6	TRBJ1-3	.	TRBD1	CASKTGGGNTIYF	TGTGCCAGCAAAACAGGGGGTGGAAACACCATATATTTT
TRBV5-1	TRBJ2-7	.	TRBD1	CASSPGQGELFEQYF	TGCGCCAGCAGCCCGGGACAGGGTGAACTCTTCGAGCAGTACTTC
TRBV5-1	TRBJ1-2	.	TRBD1	CASRDDRGLNYGYTF	TGCGCCAGCAGGGATGACAGGGGGCTAAACTATGGCTACACCTTC
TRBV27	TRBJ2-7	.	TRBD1	CASSPRGQGSEQYF	TGTGCCAGCAGTCCCCGGGGACAGGGGAGCGAGCAGTACTTC
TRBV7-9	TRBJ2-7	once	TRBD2	CASSLGSGAAYEQYF	TGTGCCAGCAGCTTGGGGAGCGGGGCCGCCTACGAGCAGTACTTC
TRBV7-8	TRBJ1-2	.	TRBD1	CASSLFYHGTVQNYGYTF	TGTGCCAGCAGCTTATTTTACCACGGGACAGTACAAAACTATGGCTACACCTTC
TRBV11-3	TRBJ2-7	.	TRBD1	CASSQRDRGLGEQYF	TGTGCCAGCAGCCAACGGGACAGGGGGCTCGGCGAGCAGTACTTC
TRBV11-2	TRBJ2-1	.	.	CASSLISGSGQFF	TGTGCCAGCAGCTTAATTTCCGGTTCGGGGCAGTTCTTC
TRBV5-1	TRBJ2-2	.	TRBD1	CASSQDRAGELFF	TGCGCCAGCAGCCAAGACAGGGCCGGGGAGCTGTTTTTT
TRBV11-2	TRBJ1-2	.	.	CASSLRVGANYGYTF	TGTGCCAGCAGCTTACGGGTTGGAGCTAACTATGGCTACACCTTC
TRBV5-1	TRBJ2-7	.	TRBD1	CASSLGTGGPYEQYF	TGCGCCAGCAGCTTGGGAACAGGGGGACCCTACGAGCAGTACTTC
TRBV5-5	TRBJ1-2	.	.	CASSLPMNYGYTF	TGTGCCAGCAGCCTCCCTATGAACTATGGCTACACCTTC
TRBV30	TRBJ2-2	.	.	CAWSRTATGELFF	TGTGCCTGGAGTCGGACAGCCACCGGGGAGCTGTTTTTT
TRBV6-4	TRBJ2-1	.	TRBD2	CASSDYSGRSYNEQFF	TGTGCCAGCAGTGACTATAGCGGGAGAAGTTACAATGAGCAGTTCTTC
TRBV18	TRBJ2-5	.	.	CASSPPSSETQYF	TGTGCCAGCTCACCACCTTCCTCGGAGACCCAGTACTTC
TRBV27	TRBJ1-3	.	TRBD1	CASSPTGGSGNTIYF	TGTGCCAGCAGTCCCACAGGGGGCTCTGGAAACACCATATATTTT
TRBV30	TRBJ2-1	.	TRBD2	CAWNGQRESDEQFF	TGTGCCTGGAATGGCCAGCGGGAGTCGGATGAGCAGTTCTTC
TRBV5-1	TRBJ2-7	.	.	CASSTQVGRPGEQYF	TGCGCCAGCAGCACGCAAGTGGGGAGGCCGGGTGAGCAGTACTTC
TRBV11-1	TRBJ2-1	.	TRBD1	CASSHRDRGPHHYNEQFF	TGTGCCAGCAGCCACCGGGACAGGGGTCCTCATCACTACAATGAGCAGTTCTTC
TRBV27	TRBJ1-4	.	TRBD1	CASSPTGWGIATNEKLFF	TGTGCCAGCAGTCCGACAGGGTGGGGCATTGCAACTAATGAAAAACTGTTTTTT
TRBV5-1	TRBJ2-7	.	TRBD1	CASSLGQGGYEQYF	TGCGCCAGCAGCTTGGGACAGGGGGGGTACGAGCAGTACTTC
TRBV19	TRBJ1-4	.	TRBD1	CASSPDRGTEKLFF	TGTGCCAGTAGTCCTGACAGGGGAACCGAAAAACTGTTTTTT
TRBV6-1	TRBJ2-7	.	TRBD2	CASSLGLAYEQYF	TGTGCCAGCAGTTTGGGACTAGCCTACGAGCAGTACTTC
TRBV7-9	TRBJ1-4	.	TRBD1	CASSRQDRGREKLFF	TGTGCCAGCAGCCGCCAGGACAGGGGGCGTGAAAAACTGTTTTTT
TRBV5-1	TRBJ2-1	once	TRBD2	CASSLGPGLEDNEQFF	TGCGCCAGCAGCTTGGGGCCGGGACTAGAAGACAATGAGCAGTTCTTC
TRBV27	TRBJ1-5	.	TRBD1	CASSRTGTVVSDNQPQHF	TGTGCCAGCAGTCGTACCGGGACAGTGGTTTCTGACAATCAGCCCCAGCATTTT
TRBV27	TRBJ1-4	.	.	CASRGGRGGEKLFF	TGTGCCAGCAGAGGGGGAAGGGGTGGTGAAAAACTGTTTTTT
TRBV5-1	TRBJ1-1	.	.	CASSSYRTNTEAFF	TGCGCCAGCAGCTCCTACAGGACGAACACTGAAGCTTTCTTT
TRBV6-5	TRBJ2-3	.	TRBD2	CASSPTGGIDTQYF	TGTGCCAGCAGTCCCACGGGAGGGATAGATACGCAGTATTTT
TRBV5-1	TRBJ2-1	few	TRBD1	CASSLNRGRNEQFF	TGCGCCAGCAGCTTAAACAGGGGGCGGAATGAGCAGTTCTTC
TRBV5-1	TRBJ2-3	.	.	CASSFLPGEDTQYF	TGCGCCAGCAGCTTCCTGCCAGGTGAAGATACGCAGTATTTT
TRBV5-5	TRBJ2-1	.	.	CASSLYYNEQFF	TGTGCCAGCAGCTTGTATTACAATGAGCAGTTCTTC
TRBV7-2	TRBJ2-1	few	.	CASSLVAGRLSHEQFF	TGTGCCAGCAGCTTAGTCGCTGGGAGATTATCTCATGAGCAGTTCTTC
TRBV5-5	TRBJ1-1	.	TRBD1	CASSNPGTDLMNTEAFF	TGTGCCAGCAGCAACCCCGGGACAGATCTCATGAACACTGAAGCTTTCTTT
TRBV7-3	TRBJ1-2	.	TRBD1	CASSQGGHRSGYTF	TGTGCCAGCAGCCAGGGGGGACACCGTTCTGGCTACACCTTC
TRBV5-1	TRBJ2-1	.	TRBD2	CASSSPGLAGNNEQFF	TGCGCCAGCAGCTCCCCGGGACTAGCGGGAAACAATGAGCAGTTCTTC